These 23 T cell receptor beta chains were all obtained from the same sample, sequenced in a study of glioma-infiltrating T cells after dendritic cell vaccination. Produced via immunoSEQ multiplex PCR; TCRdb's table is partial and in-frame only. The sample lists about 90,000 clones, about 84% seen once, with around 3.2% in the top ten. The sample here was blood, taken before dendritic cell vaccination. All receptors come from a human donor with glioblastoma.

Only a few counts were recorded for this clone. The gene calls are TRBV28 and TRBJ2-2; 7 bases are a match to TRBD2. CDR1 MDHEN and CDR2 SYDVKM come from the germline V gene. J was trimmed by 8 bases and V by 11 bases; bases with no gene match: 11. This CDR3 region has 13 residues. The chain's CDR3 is CAASGGGTGELFF. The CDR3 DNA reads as TGTGCCGCTAGCGGAGGCGGGACTGGGGAGCTGTTTTTT.

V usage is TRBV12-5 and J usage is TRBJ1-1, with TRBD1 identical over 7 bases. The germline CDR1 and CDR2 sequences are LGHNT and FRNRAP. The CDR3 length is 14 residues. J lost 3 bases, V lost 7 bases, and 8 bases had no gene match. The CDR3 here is CASVRDRPDTEAFF. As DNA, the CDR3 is TGTGCTAGTGTCCGGGACAGACCCGACACTGAAGCTTTCTTT. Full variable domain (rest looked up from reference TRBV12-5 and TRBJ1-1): DARVTQTPRHKVTEMGQEVTMRCQPILGHNTVFWYRQTMMQGLELLAYFRNRAPLDDSGMPKDRFSAEMPDATLATLKIQPSEPRDSAVYFCASVRDRPDTEAFFGQGTRLTVV.

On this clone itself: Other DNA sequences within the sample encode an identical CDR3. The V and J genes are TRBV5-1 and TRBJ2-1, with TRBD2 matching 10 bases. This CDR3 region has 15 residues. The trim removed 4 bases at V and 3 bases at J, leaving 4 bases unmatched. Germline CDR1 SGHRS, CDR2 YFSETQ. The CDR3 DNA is TGCGCCAGCAGCCCAGGACTAGCGGACTACAATGAGCAGTTCTTC. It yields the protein CASSPGLADYNEQFF.

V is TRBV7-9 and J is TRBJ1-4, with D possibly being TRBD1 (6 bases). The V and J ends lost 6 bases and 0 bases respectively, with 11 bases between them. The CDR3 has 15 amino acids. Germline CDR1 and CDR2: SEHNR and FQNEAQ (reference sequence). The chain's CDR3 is CASRPQGATNEKLFF. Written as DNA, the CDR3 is TGTGCCAGCAGGCCACAGGGAGCAACTAATGAAAAACTGTTTTTT.

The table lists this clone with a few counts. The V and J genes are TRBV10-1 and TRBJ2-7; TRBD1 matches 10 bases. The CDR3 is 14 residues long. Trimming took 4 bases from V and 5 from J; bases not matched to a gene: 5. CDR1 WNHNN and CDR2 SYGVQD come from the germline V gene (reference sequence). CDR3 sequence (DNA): TGCGCCAGCAGTGCGGGACAGGGGATCCACGAGCAGTACTTC. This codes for CASSAGQGIHEQYF.

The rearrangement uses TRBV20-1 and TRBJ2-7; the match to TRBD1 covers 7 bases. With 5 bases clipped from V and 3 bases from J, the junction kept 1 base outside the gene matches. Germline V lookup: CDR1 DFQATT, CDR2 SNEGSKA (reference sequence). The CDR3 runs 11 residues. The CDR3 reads CSASGGYEQYF. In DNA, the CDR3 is TGCAGTGCTTCAGGGGGCTACGAGCAGTACTTC.

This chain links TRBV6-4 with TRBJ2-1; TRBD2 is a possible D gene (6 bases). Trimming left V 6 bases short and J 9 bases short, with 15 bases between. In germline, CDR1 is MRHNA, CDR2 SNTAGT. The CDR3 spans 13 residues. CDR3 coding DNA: TGTGCCAGCAGGGGGGGACCCAAGGGTGAGCAGTTCTTC. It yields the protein CASRGGPKGEQFF.

The CDR3 DNA follows: TGTGCCAGCAGCAGAACAGGGTCAAATGGCTACACCTTC. Its translation is CASSRTGSNGYTF. The rearrangement uses TRBV5-4 and TRBJ1-2; weak D call: TRBD1 (6 bases). Trimming stripped 4 bases from V and 6 bases from J, with 13 bases between. CDR1 is SGHNT and CDR2 is YYREEE in the germline V gene (reference sequence). This CDR3 comprises 13 residues.

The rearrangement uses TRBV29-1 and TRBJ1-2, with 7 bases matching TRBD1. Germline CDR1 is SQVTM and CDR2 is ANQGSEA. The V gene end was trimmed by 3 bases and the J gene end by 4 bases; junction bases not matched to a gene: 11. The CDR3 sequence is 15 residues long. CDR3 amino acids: CSVEPDRVLTYGYTF. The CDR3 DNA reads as TGCAGCGTTGAGCCCGACAGGGTTCTCACCTATGGCTACACCTTC. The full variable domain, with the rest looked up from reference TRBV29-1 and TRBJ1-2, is SAVISQKPSRDICQRGTSLTIQCQVDSQVTMMFWYRQQPGQSLTLIATANQGSEATYESGFVIDKFPISRPNLTFSTLTVSNMSPEDSSIYLCSVEPDRVLTYGYTFGSGTRLTVV.

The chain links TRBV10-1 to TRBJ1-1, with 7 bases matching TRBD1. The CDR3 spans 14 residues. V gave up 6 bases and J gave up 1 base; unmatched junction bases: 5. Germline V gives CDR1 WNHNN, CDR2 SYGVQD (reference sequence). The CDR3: CASRGDSSNTEAFF. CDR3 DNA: TGCGCCAGCAGAGGGGACAGCTCGAACACTGAAGCTTTCTTT.

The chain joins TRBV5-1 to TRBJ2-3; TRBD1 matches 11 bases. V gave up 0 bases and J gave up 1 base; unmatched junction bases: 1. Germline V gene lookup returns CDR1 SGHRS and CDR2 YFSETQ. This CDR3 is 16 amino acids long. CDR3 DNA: TGCGCCAGCAGCTTGGGGGGACAGGGGGGCACAGATACGCAGTATTTT. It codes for CASSLGGQGGTDTQYF.

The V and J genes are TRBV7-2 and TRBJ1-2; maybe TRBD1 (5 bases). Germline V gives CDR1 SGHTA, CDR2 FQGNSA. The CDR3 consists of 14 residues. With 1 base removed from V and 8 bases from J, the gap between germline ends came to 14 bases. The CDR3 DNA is TGTGCCAGCAGCTTAGTTGGGCCAGGGCAAGGCTACACCTTC. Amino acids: CASSLVGPGQGYTF.

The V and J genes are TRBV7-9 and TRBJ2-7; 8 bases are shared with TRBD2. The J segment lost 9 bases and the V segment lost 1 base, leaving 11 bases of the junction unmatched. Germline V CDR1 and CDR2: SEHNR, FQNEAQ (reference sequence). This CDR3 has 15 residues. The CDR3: CASSLGGNGLAVQYF. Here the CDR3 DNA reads TGTGCCAGCAGCTTAGGGGGCAATGGACTAGCTGTGCAGTACTTC. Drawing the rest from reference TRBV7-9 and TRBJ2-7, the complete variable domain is DTGVSQNPRHKITKRGQNVTFRCDPISEHNRLYWYRQTLGQGPEFLTYFQNEAQLEKSRLLSDRFSAERPKGSFSTLEIQRTEQGDSAMYLCASSLGGNGLAVQYFGPGTRLTVT.

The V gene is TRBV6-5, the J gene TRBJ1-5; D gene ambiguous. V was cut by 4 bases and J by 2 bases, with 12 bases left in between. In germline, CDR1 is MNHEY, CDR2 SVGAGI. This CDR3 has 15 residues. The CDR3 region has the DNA TGTGCCAGCAGTTCGAACGGGAACCGCAATCAGCCCCAGCATTTT. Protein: CASSSNGNRNQPQHF.

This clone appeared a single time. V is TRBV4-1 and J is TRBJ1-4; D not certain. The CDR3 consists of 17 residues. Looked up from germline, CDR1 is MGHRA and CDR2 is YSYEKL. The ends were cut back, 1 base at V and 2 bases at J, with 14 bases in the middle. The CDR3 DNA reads TGCGCCAGCAGCCAAGGCCAGTCTATGGGCACTAATGAAAAACTGTTTTTT. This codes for CASSQGQSMGTNEKLFF.

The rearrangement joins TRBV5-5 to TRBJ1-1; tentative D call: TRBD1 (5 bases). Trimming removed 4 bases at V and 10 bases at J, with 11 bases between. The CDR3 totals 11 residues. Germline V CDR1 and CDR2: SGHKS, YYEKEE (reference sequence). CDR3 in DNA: TGTGCCAGCAGCAGCAGGGAGGGAGCTTTCTTT. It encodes CASSSREGAFF.

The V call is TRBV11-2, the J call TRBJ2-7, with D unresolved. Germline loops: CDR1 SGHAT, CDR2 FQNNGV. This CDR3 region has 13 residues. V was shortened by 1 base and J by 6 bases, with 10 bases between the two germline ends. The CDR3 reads CASSLVIRGEQYF. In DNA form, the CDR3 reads TGTGCCAGCAGCTTAGTAATCCGAGGCGAGCAGTACTTC.

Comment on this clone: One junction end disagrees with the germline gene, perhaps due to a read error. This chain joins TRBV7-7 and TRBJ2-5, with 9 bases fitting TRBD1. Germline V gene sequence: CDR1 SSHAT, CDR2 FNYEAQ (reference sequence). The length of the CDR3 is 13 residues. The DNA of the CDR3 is TGTGCTAGCAGCCCGGACAGGGGAGAGACCCAGTACTTC. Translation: CASSPDRGETQYF. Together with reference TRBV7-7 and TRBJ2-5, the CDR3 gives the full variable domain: GAGVSQSPRYKVTKRGQDVTLRCDPISSHATLYWYQQALGQGPEFLTYFNYEAQPDKSGLPSDRFSAERPEGSISTLTIQRTEQRDSAMYRCASSPDRGETQYFGPGTRLLVL.

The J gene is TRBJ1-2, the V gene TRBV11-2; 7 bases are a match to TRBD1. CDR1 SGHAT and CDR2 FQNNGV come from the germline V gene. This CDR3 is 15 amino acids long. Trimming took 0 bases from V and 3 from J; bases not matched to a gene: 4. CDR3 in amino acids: CASSLDYRGYYGYTF. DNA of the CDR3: TGTGCCAGCAGCTTAGACTACAGGGGATACTATGGCTACACCTTC.

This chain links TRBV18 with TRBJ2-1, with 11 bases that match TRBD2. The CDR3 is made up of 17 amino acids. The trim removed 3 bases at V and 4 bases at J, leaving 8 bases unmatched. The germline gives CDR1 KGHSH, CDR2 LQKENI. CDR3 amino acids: CASSPAGGTSGYNEQFF. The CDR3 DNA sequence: TGTGCCAGCTCACCGGCGGGCGGGACTAGCGGATACAATGAGCAGTTCTTC.

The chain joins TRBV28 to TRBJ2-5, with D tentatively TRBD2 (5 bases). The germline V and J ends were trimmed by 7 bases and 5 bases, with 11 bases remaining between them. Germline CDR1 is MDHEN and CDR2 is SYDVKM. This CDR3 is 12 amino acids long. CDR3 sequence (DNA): TGTGCCAGCACTCGGGAAGAGGAGACCCAGTACTTC. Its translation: CASTREEETQYF.

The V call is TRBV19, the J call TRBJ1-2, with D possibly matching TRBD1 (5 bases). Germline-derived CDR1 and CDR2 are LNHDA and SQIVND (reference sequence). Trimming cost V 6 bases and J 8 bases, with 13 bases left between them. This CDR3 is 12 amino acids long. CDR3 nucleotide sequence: TGTGCCAGTAGATGGGACGGAGGGGGCTACACCTTC. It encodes CASRWDGGGYTF.

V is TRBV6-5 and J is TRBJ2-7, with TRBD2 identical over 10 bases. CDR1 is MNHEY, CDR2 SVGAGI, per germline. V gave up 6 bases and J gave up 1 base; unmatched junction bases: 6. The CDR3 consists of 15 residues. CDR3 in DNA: TGTGCCAGCAGCCGGACTAGCGGATATTCCTACGAGCAGTACTTC. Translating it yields CASSRTSGYSYEQYF.